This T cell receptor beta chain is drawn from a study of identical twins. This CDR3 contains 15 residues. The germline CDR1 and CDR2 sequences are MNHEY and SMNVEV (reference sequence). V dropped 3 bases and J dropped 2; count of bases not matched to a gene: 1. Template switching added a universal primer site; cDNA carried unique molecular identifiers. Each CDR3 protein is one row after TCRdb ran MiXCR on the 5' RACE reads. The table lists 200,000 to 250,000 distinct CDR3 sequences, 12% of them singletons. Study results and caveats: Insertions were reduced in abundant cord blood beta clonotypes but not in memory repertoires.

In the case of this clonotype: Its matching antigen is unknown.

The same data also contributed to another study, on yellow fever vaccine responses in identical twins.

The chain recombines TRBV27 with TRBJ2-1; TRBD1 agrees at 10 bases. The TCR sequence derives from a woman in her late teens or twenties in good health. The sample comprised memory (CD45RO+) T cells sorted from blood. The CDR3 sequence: CASSLDRGAYNEQFF. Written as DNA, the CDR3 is TGTGCCAGCAGTTTGGACAGGGGGGCCTACAATGAGCAGTTCTTC.